Listed here are 9 T cell receptor beta chains from one sample, sequenced in a study of identical twins' blood T cells. A single record per CDR3 protein comes from TCRdb applying MiXCR to the 5' RACE reads. The sample has 400,000 or so distinct CDR3 sequences, roughly 28% seen once. Sequenced sample: PBMCs. The receptors shown here come from a woman aged 18 to 50 in good health.

The table lists this clonotype with a few counts. This chain joins TRBV6-1 and TRBJ1-4; the D is unclear. Germline V CDR1 and CDR2: MNHNS, SASEGT. Trimming cost V 7 bases and J 7 bases, with 16 bases left between them. The CDR3 is made up of 14 amino acids. Here the CDR3 DNA reads TGTGCCAGCATAGAACACCTGGGAGTTGAAAAACTGTTTTTT. Its translation is CASIEHLGVEKLFF.

In its sample, this clonotype was seen once. At one boundary the junction diverges from the germline segment, which might be a read error. The rearrangement uses TRBV5-6 and TRBJ1-2, with D hard to call. Germline values: CDR1 SGHDT, CDR2 YYEEEE. The length of the CDR3 is 14 residues. CDR3 region: CANSLPDRNYGYTF. In nucleotides, the CDR3 is TGTGCCAACAGCTTGCCGGACCGAAACTATGGCTACACCTTC.

On this clonotype itself: The junction and the germline gene differ at one end; a read error may be behind it. The rearrangement joins TRBV29-1 to TRBJ2-2, with 8 bases fitting TRBD1. The CDR3 runs to 14 residues. The germline V gene encodes CDR1 SQVTM and CDR2 ANQGSEA. DNA for the CDR3: TGCAGCGTTTATGGACAGGGAAACACCGGGGAGCTGCTTTTT. This encodes CSVYGQGNTGELLF.

This clonotype was detected only a few times. The rearrangement links TRBV20-1 to TRBJ2-3, with D maybe TRBD1 (5 bases). V was cut by 6 bases and J by 4 bases, with 8 bases left in between. CDR1 is DFQATT and CDR2 is SNEGSKA in the germline V gene (reference sequence). The CDR3 extends over 11 amino acids. The CDR3 protein is CSAARADTQYF. DNA for the CDR3: TGCAGTGCAGCCAGGGCAGATACGCAGTATTTT.

This chain joins TRBV13 and TRBJ2-3; D might be TRBD1 (6 bases). This CDR3 comprises 14 residues. V lost 5 bases and J 6 bases, leaving 15 bases between the germline ends. In germline, CDR1 is PRHDT, CDR2 FYEKMQ (reference sequence). CDR3 in amino acids: CASSTGQLRDTQYF. Here the CDR3 DNA reads TGTGCCAGCAGCACTGGACAGCTTCGGGATACGCAGTATTTT.

This rearrangement joins TRBV5-1 to TRBJ2-3, with unresolved D. CDR1 is SGHRS and CDR2 is YFSETQ in the germline V gene. V gave up 4 bases and J gave up 10 bases, with 10 bases separating them. The CDR3 sequence is 11 residues long. CDR3 protein: CASSDGPAQYF. DNA of the CDR3: TGCGCCAGCAGCGATGGGCCGGCGCAGTATTTT. Supplemented by reference TRBV5-1 and TRBJ2-3, the full variable domain reads KAGVTQTPRYLIKTRGQQVTLSCSPISGHRSVSWYQQTPGQGLQFLFEYFSETQRNKGNFPGRFSGRQFSNSRSEMNVSTLELGDSALYLCASSDGPAQYFGPGTRLTVL.

The chain joins TRBV20-1 to TRBJ2-1; 7 bases align to TRBD1. After removal of 3 bases from V and 8 bases from J, the junction contained 7 bases not matched to a gene. Germline loops: CDR1 DFQATT, CDR2 SNEGSKA (reference sequence). The CDR3 spans 13 residues. CDR3 amino acids: CSASRGGGYEQFF. The DNA for the CDR3 is TGCAGTGCTAGTCGAGGGGGCGGCTATGAGCAGTTCTTC.

The chain combines TRBV9 with TRBJ2-1, with D perhaps TRBD2 (6 bases). The CDR3 spans 16 residues. V lost 3 bases to trimming and J lost 6 bases, with 19 bases between them. Germline CDR1 and CDR2: SGDLS and YYNGEE. This CDR3 reads CASSEELAVPPNEQFF. The CDR3 DNA reads TGTGCCAGCAGCGAGGAATTAGCGGTACCCCCCAATGAGCAGTTCTTC.

This clonotype was seen repeatedly, ten times or more. The genes are TRBV20-1 and TRBJ1-5; TRBD1 agrees at 8 bases. Germline CDR1 is DFQATT and CDR2 is SNEGSKA (reference sequence). The CDR3 is made up of 16 amino acids. The ends lost 3 bases at V and 3 bases at J; junction bases unmatched: 10. The CDR3 protein is CSARRPRTGNNQPQHF. In DNA form, the CDR3 reads TGCAGTGCTAGGCGCCCCCGGACAGGGAACAATCAGCCCCAGCATTTT.